This T cell receptor beta chain was recovered during a study of cytomegalovirus exposure and HLA in healthy donors. Findings and caveats of the study: The productive fraction for most TCR beta V segments was about 87% or about 30% in an earlier analysis. Information on immune exposure was restricted to one variable (CMV serostatus).

PCR involved 60 Vbeta and 13 Jbeta primers. Per the authors' pipeline: In a later analysis, 80 million or so unique TCR beta chains included roughly 11 million shared by two or more donors. Sequenced by immunoSEQ multiplex PCR; TCRdb stores in-frame clones only, minus some. V and J calls and clone size follow that table, whereas D and trimming were derived from the DNA. Of tens of thousands of clones listed, around 81% are singletons. Germline lookup yields CDR1 MNHEY and CDR2 SMNVEV (reference sequence). This CDR3 region has 13 residues. V lost 3 bases to trimming and J lost 2 bases, with 7 bases between them. Note on this clone: Its antigen is currently unknown.

The chain combines TRBV27 with TRBJ1-1; D remains unclear. The sequenced sample consisted of PBMCs. This receptor was obtained from a man in his fifties in good health and CMV-seronegative. In DNA, the CDR3 is TGTGCCAGCAGTTTTTTAGTTAACACTGAAGCTTTCTTT. Its translation is CASSFLVNTEAFF.